This T cell receptor (beta chain) is drawn from a study of blood T cell repertoires in COVID-19. Overall study: Both acute and convalescent COVID-19 samples were obtained from the United States, Italy and Spain. From T cells, B-cell-depleted T cells, or PBMCs came the material, which was cDNA or gDNA.

Per the study methods: Reference gene primers were amplified, and this amplification served to estimate nucleated cell counts. TCRdb keeps only in-frame clones here, not all; method: immunoSEQ multiplex PCR. The V and J calls and clone size were taken over from that table, and D and trimming were inferred from the DNA. This repertoire shows some 95,000 clones, 70% to 90% found once; its top ten account for about 4.2%. On this clone: Other nucleotide sequences in the sample specify the same CDR3.

V trimming: 0 bases; J trimming: 8 bases; junction bases outside the gene matches: 4. Looked up from germline, CDR1 is SGHRS and CDR2 is YFSETQ. The CDR3 runs to 13 residues. V and J are TRBV5-1 and TRBJ1-1; TRBD1 matches 7 bases. The sample was peripheral blood. This sequence was found in a man between 70 and 80 years old with acute or convalescent COVID-19. The CDR3 region is CASSLAGDREAFF. CDR3 in DNA: TGCGCCAGCAGCTTGGCGGGGGACAGAGAAGCTTTCTTT. Using reference TRBV5-1 and TRBJ1-1 for the parts outside the CDR3, the full variable domain is KAGVTQTPRYLIKTRGQQVTLSCSPISGHRSVSWYQQTPGQGLQFLFEYFSETQRNKGNFPGRFSGRQFSNSRSEMNVSTLELGDSALYLCASSLAGDREAFFGQGTRLTVV.